A selection of T cell receptor beta chains follows, all from one sample in a study of cytomegalovirus exposure and HLA in healthy donors. The repertoire was sequenced with immunoSEQ multiplex PCR; TCRdb's copy has only in-frame clones and lacks some. The profile shows roughly 150,000 clones, approximately 85% of them singletons. The source material was PBMCs. All receptors derive from a girl aged 2 to 10 in good health and CMV-seropositive. Each CDR3 is given with its conserved first and last residue. The D gene is left open where the match is weak. Part of the rows lack a size; the others show once, few, many or a class for expanded clones.

cdr3_aa cdr3_nt j_call d_call clone_size v_call
CASSQDAGSPGIQYF TGTGCCAGCAGCCAAGATGCGGGCTCCCCAGGCATTCAGTACTTC TRBJ2-4 - - TRBV14
CSPSTTALWLYEQYF TGCAGCCCCTCCACCACAGCTCTTTGGCTATACGAGCAGTACTTC TRBJ2-7 - once TRBV29-1
CASSIFEGSSYNEQFF TGTGCCAGTAGTATATTCGAGGGAAGCTCCTACAATGAGCAGTTCTTC TRBJ2-1 - - TRBV19
CALQIRTDTQYF TGTGCCCTTCAGATCCGCACAGATACGCAGTATTTT TRBJ2-3 - - TRBV30
CASRAPGQGQTQYF TGTGCCAGCAGGGCACCGGGACAGGGACAGACCCAGTACTTC TRBJ2-5 TRBD1 - TRBV2
CASSKNSARQPQHF TGTGCCAGCAGTAAAAACTCAGCCAGGCAGCCCCAGCATTTT TRBJ1-5 - - TRBV27
CSAWRDQYF TGCAGTGCTTGGAGGGACCAGTACTTC TRBJ2-5 - - TRBV20-1
CASSLGSLGRQYF TGTGCCAGCAGCTTAGGCTCCTTGGGGAGGCAGTACTTC TRBJ2-7 - - TRBV7-9
CASSHSLGRREQFF TGTGCCAGCAGCCATTCTTTAGGACGGAGGGAGCAGTTCTTC TRBJ2-1 - - TRBV11-3
CSVDTMWAGNYEQYF TGCAGCGTTGACACGATGTGGGCCGGTAACTACGAGCAGTACTTC TRBJ2-7 - - TRBV29-1
CASSMGLGLDEQFF TGTGCCAGTAGTATGGGACTAGGGTTGGATGAGCAGTTCTTC TRBJ2-1 TRBD2 few TRBV19
CAFLLSSGNTIYF TGTGCCTTCCTACTAAGCTCTGGAAACACCATATATTTT TRBJ1-3 - - TRBV30
CASSESKYEKLFF TGTGCCAGCAGTGAATCAAAATATGAAAAACTGTTTTTT TRBJ1-4 - - TRBV25-1
CAWKQRGLRAQYF TGTGCCTGGAAGCAGCGGGGCCTTCGGGCCCAGTACTTC TRBJ2-5 TRBD2 - TRBV30
CAWSLNTIYF TGTGCCTGGAGCCTAAACACCATATATTTT TRBJ1-3 - - TRBV30
CASSEGGSQPQHF TGTGCCAGCAGTGAAGGTGGGAGCCAGCCCCAGCATTTT TRBJ1-5 - - TRBV2
CASSSRESGELFF TGTGCCAGCAGCTCGCGGGAATCCGGGGAGCTGTTTTTT TRBJ2-2 - - TRBV7-8
CASSSREDEAFF TGTGCCAGCAGCTCCCGGGAAGATGAAGCTTTCTTT TRBJ1-1 - few TRBV13
CASSYSGRGPYEQYF TGTGCCAGCAGTTATAGCGGGAGAGGCCCCTACGAGCAGTACTTC TRBJ2-7 TRBD2 once TRBV6-5
CASSGTGTGNTIYF TGTGCCAGCAGCGGGACAGGTACTGGAAACACCATATATTTT TRBJ1-3 TRBD1 once TRBV9
CASSLDDFGTESNQPQHF TGTGCCAGCAGTTTAGACGACTTCGGGACAGAGAGCAATCAGCCCCAGCATTTT TRBJ1-5 TRBD1 - TRBV28
CASSLAFGLYYEQYF TGCGCCAGCAGCTTGGCCTTCGGACTATACTACGAGCAGTACTTC TRBJ2-7 - once TRBV5-1
CASSLIPGLEGFF TGTGCCAGCAGCCTTATACCGGGACTCGAAGGGTTCTTC TRBJ2-1 - - TRBV27
CASSQNPTGANYGYTF TGCGCCAGCAGTCAAAACCCGACAGGGGCTAACTATGGCTACACCTTC TRBJ1-2 TRBD1 - TRBV4-1
CASCTIRTGAGTDTQYF TGTGCCAGTTGCACCATCAGGACAGGGGCCGGCACAGATACGCAGTATTTT TRBJ2-3 TRBD1 once TRBV19
CACGTRGQETQYF TGTGCCTGTGGAACTCGCGGGCAAGAGACCCAGTACTTC TRBJ2-5 - - TRBV30
CASSAGGDTEAFF TGCGCCAGCAGTGCGGGGGGGGACACTGAAGCTTTCTTT TRBJ1-1 - once TRBV10-2
CASSSSYGDSNEQFF TGTGCCAGCAGCTCTAGTTATGGGGACTCAAATGAGCAGTTCTTC TRBJ2-1 - - TRBV7-3